The T cell receptor beta chain described here comes from a study of T cell changes during pregnancy in multiple sclerosis. The CDR3 covers 16 residues. The V gene's germline CDR1 is MNHNY and CDR2 SVGAGI (reference sequence). V trimming: 6 bases; J trimming: 2 bases; junction bases outside the gene matches: 6. Libraries were prepared by immunoSEQ multiplex PCR; TCRdb keeps only in-frame clonotypes and omits some of them. The table shows some 28,000 clones, with under 95% occurring only once. The starting material was CD8+ T cells from peripheral blood mononuclear cells, obtained before pregnancy. The source is a female donor with multiple sclerosis, enrolled in a pregnancy study. The V and J genes are TRBV6-6 and TRBJ2-6, with 8 bases that match TRBD1. The CDR3 sequence: CASRTRTGPGANVLTF. The CDR3 DNA reads as TGTGCCAGCAGAACACGGACAGGGCCTGGGGCCAACGTCCTGACTTTC.